This TCR beta chain was recovered during a study of cytomegalovirus exposure and HLA in healthy donors. This clone was found once. Its target is not known. The study ran its PCR with 60 Vbeta and 13 Jbeta primers. The protocol was immunoSEQ multiplex PCR, while the TCRdb copy is restricted to in-frame clones and leaves out a portion. The table includes around 170,000 clones, around four fifths detected once. Overall study results and limits: Later work showed greater clonal expansion in HLA-associated TCR beta chains than in equally common others. A later analysis found most CMV-associated TCR beta chains apparently HLA-restricted. Several V segments, TRBV6-2 and TRBV6-3 among them, could not be told apart and were dropped.

Between the trimmed V and J ends, which lost 1 base and 4 bases, there was a span of 7 bases. CDR1 and CDR2 (germline): MGHRA, YSYEKL. This CDR3 contains 13 residues. The V call is TRBV4-1, the J call TRBJ1-1; D call uncertain. Sequenced: PBMCs. The clonotype originates from a male donor in good health and CMV-seronegative. As DNA, the CDR3 is TGCGCCAGCAGCCAAGGAGGGTCCACTGAAGCTTTCTTT. It codes for CASSQGGSTEAFF.